This passage covers 21 T cell receptor beta chains from one sample sequenced in a study of blood T cell repertoires in COVID-19. Produced via immunoSEQ multiplex PCR; TCRdb's table is partial and in-frame only. The sample has 100,000 to 150,000 clones, 79% seen once. Material for sequencing was peripheral blood. These receptors all stem from a man aged 35 to 55 with active or convalescent COVID-19.

The chain recombines TRBV19 with TRBJ1-2; 7 bases match TRBD1. The CDR3 is 13 residues long. From germline, CDR1 is LNHDA and CDR2 SQIVND (reference sequence). The V gene end was trimmed by 3 bases and the J gene end by 4 bases; junction bases not matched to a gene: 2. The CDR3 reads CASSMGQSYGYTF. CDR3 nucleotides: TGTGCCAGTAGTATGGGACAGAGCTATGGCTACACCTTC.

Only one count was recorded for this clone. This rearrangement joins TRBV13 to TRBJ1-6; TRBD1 is a possible D gene (5 bases). The CDR3 consists of 13 residues. V was clipped by 5 bases and J by 15 bases, with 17 bases between them. The germline gives CDR1 PRHDT, CDR2 FYEKMQ (reference sequence). As DNA, the CDR3 is TGTGCCAGCAGCGAAACAGGCCCTAATATCCTCCACTTT. The encoded protein is CASSETGPNILHF.

The rearrangement uses TRBV5-4 and TRBJ2-7; unclear D gene. V lost 0 bases, J lost 6 bases, and 10 bases lay in between. Germline CDR1 SGHNT, CDR2 YYREEE (reference sequence). CDR3 size: 13 residues. CDR3 sequence (DNA): TGTGCCAGCAGCTTGGGACGAGCAGGCGAGCAGTACTTC. Its translation: CASSLGRAGEQYF.

The J gene is TRBJ1-5, the V gene TRBV11-2; D remains unclear. Trimming stripped 4 bases from V and 3 bases from J, with 4 bases between. The CDR3 spans 12 residues. In germline, CDR1 is SGHAT, CDR2 FQNNGV. The CDR3 loop is CASSSLNQPQHF. DNA of the CDR3: TGTGCCAGCAGCTCCCTCAATCAGCCCCAGCATTTT.

This clone was observed a handful of times. The chain joins TRBV12-3 or TRBV12-4 to TRBJ2-5; 7 nucleotides agree with TRBD2. This CDR3 spans 13 amino acids. V lost 4 bases and J lost 9; bases outside the gene matches: 8. The CDR3 region has the DNA TGTGCCAGCAGTTCCTCATCCCGGGAGGCCCAGTACTTC. Residues: CASSSSSREAQYF.

The gene calls are TRBV30 and TRBJ2-2; no clear D gene. Germline lookup yields CDR1 GTSNPN and CDR2 SVGIG (reference sequence). The V and J ends lost 7 bases and 2 bases respectively, with 8 bases between them. The CDR3 spans 12 residues. The CDR3 region is CASAENTGELFF. DNA for the CDR3: TGTGCCTCTGCGGAAAACACCGGGGAGCTGTTTTTT.

As concerns this clone: At one boundary the junction diverges from the germline segment, which might be a read error. This chain uses TRBV4-1 with TRBJ2-1, with 9 nucleotides matching TRBD2. The CDR3 spans 17 residues. Looked up from germline, CDR1 is MGHRA and CDR2 is YSYEKL. The CDR3, as DNA: TGCGCCAGCAGCCAAGATCTCTTTGGCCTAGGGCGGGGGGGCCCCCTCTTC. Residues: CASSQDLFGLGRGGPLF.

The chain couples TRBV2 to TRBJ2-1; tentatively, D is TRBD1 (6 bases). V lost 7 bases and J lost 3, with 16 bases in between. Germline CDR1 SNHLY, CDR2 FYNNEI. The CDR3 consists of 15 residues. The CDR3 nucleotides are TGTGCCAGCAACTCACCAACAGGGATCTACAATGAGCAGTTCTTC. This encodes CASNSPTGIYNEQFF.

This clone was counted a few times. This chain links TRBV21-1 with TRBJ2-7; the D call in the table, TRBD1, was not verified against the DNA. TRBV21-1 is a pseudogene segment. CDR3 size: 12 residues. CDR3 in DNA: TGTGCCAGCGTCCAGGGATCCTACGAGCAGTACTTC. Protein product: CASVQGSYEQYF.

This clone has just one count. The chain has TRBV12-3 or TRBV12-4 and TRBJ2-4; D is unresolved. This CDR3 has 13 amino acids. V was shortened by 4 bases and J by 9 bases, with 13 bases between the two germline ends. The CDR3 region is CASSYPPLGIQYF. The CDR3 DNA reads TGTGCCAGCAGTTACCCTCCCCTCGGCATTCAGTACTTC.

The genes are TRBV10-3 and TRBJ1-3; 7 nucleotides match TRBD1. V lost 10 bases, J lost 8 bases, and 8 bases stayed unmatched. Germline V lookup: CDR1 ENHRY, CDR2 SYGVKD. This CDR3 is 12 amino acids long. CDR3 sequence: CATHQGDYTIYF. The CDR3 bases are TGTGCCACTCACCAGGGGGACTACACCATATATTTT.

This clone came up a few times. This chain uses TRBV19 with TRBJ2-2; D is possibly TRBD1 (5 bases). V was pared by 6 bases and J by 7 bases, with 12 bases between. The CDR3 spans 13 residues. Germline V gene data show CDR1 as LNHDA and CDR2 as SQIVND (reference sequence). The CDR3 DNA follows: TGTGCCAGTAGATCCCAGGGCATCGGGGAGCTGTTTTTT. As protein: CASRSQGIGELFF.

The genes are TRBV24-1 and TRBJ2-1, with 8 bases fitting TRBD2. There are 17 residues in the CDR3. V trimming: 3 bases; J trimming: 5 bases; junction bases outside the gene matches: 11. CDR1 and CDR2 from the germline V gene are KGHDR and SFDVKD. The CDR3 DNA reads TGTGCCACCAGTGATCCCTCAAGCGGGAGTAACCACAATGAGCAGTTCTTC. Encoded protein: CATSDPSSGSNHNEQFF.

The rearrangement joins TRBV10-3 to TRBJ2-1; no definite D call. The CDR3 has 12 residues. The V gene lost 6 bases and the J gene lost 8 bases, with 11 bases spanning the gap. Germline V gives CDR1 ENHRY, CDR2 SYGVKD. The CDR3 loop reads CAISDIKHEQFF. The CDR3 DNA sequence: TGTGCCATCAGCGATATTAAGCATGAGCAGTTCTTC.

This clone was detected only a few times. This chain links TRBV7-2 with TRBJ1-1, with no clear D. Germline lookup yields CDR1 SGHTA and CDR2 FQGNSA. Trimming cost V 2 bases and J 0 bases, with 7 bases left between them. The CDR3 contains 14 residues. The CDR3 protein is CASSLTAMNTEAFF. The CDR3 bases are TGTGCCAGCAGCTTAACAGCTATGAACACTGAAGCTTTCTTT.

The chain couples TRBV6-1 to TRBJ1-1; a possible D gene is TRBD1 (5 bases). Germline values: CDR1 MNHNS, CDR2 SASEGT. The V end was cut by 4 bases, the J end by 1 base, with 16 bases between. The CDR3 has 16 amino acids. As DNA, the CDR3 is TGTGCCAGCAGTGTCTTAGGGCGGGGCGAGAACACTGAAGCTTTCTTT. It yields the protein CASSVLGRGENTEAFF.

The chain carries TRBV5-1 and TRBJ2-3; 9 nucleotides agree with TRBD2. CDR1 SGHRS and CDR2 YFSETQ come from the germline V gene. The CDR3 runs to 18 residues. V lost 4 bases, J lost 0 bases, and 12 bases stayed unmatched. The CDR3 region is CASSLRLAVDSSTDTQYF. CDR3 DNA: TGCGCCAGCAGCCTTAGACTAGCGGTTGATTCTAGCACAGATACGCAGTATTTT.

This chain connects TRBV9 to TRBJ2-7; D perhaps matches TRBD2 (6 bases). The CDR3 is 11 amino acids. Germline V gene data show CDR1 as SGDLS and CDR2 as YYNGEE. With 7 bases removed from V and 5 bases from J, the gap between germline ends came to 10 bases. CDR3 loop: CASGEVNEQYF. The CDR3 nucleotides read TGTGCCAGCGGGGAGGTCAACGAGCAGTACTTC.

The chain links TRBV5-1 to TRBJ2-1, with D perhaps TRBD2 (5 bases). CDR1 SGHRS and CDR2 YFSETQ come from the germline V gene. CDR3 length: 13 residues. V was cut by 4 bases and J by 8 bases, with 13 bases left in between. This CDR3 reads CASSRTRSDEQFF. In DNA, the CDR3 is TGCGCCAGCAGCCGCACTAGGAGCGATGAGCAGTTCTTC.

As regards this clone: Distinct nucleotide sequences in the sample also encode this CDR3. The V gene is TRBV2, the J gene TRBJ1-5; 9 bases are a match to TRBD1. CDR1 and CDR2 from the germline V gene are SNHLY and FYNNEI. J gave up 4 bases and V 7 bases, and 5 bases lay outside the gene matches. This CDR3 spans 14 amino acids. This CDR3 is CASTQGASNQPQHF. For the CDR3, the DNA is TGTGCCAGCACACAGGGGGCGAGTAATCAGCCCCAGCATTTT.

The DNA of the CDR3 is TGTGCCAGCAGCTTAGTCGCCAGGGGGAACTATGGCTACACCTTC. Its translation: CASSLVARGNYGYTF. The J gene is TRBJ1-2, the V gene TRBV7-2, with 7 bases matching TRBD1. V trimming: 1 base; J trimming: 2 bases; junction bases outside the gene matches: 4. The germline V gene has CDR1 SGHTA and CDR2 FQGNSA. The length of the CDR3 is 15 residues. Based on the CDR3 plus reference TRBV7-2 and TRBJ1-2, the full variable domain is GAGVSQSPSNKVTEKGKDVELRCDPISGHTALYWYRQSLGQGLEFLIYFQGNSAPDKSGLPSDRFSAERTGGSVSTLTIQRTQQEDSAVYLCASSLVARGNYGYTFGSGTRLTVV.